A selection of T cell receptor beta chains follows, all from one sample in a study of response to subunit inactivated influenza vaccine. One entry per CDR3 protein results from TCRdb running MiXCR on the RT-PCR reads. Here the sample spans under 850,000 distinct CDR3 sequences, approximately 17% being singletons. Sequencing used PBMCs from blood, obtained roughly 5 days after vaccination. The receptors come from a man aged 50-60 years who received an inactivated influenza vaccine. The CDR3 runs from the conserved cysteine through the conserved F or W. D genes are given only for firm matches. Not all rows give a size; the values are once, few, many and, for expanded clones, a class.

TRBJ1-5,.,TRBD1,TRBV20-1,CSARLGGAIQPQHF,TGCAGTGCTAGACTAGGGGGCGCTATTCAGCCCCAGCATTTT
TRBJ2-1,many,.,TRBV10-3,CAISESQVSSYNEQFF,TGTGCCATCAGTGAGTCCCAGGTGAGCTCCTACAATGAGCAGTTCTTC
TRBJ2-7,.,TRBD1,TRBV10-3,CAISEQDRSGQQYF,TGTGCCATCAGTGAGCAGGACAGGAGTGGACAGCAGTACTTC
TRBJ2-5,.,.,TRBV7-2,CASSFHREETQYF,TGTGCCAGCAGCTTTCACAGGGAAGAGACCCAGTACTTC
TRBJ2-2,few,.,TRBV3-1,CASSVQATGELFF,TGTGCCAGCAGCGTTCAGGCCACCGGGGAGCTGTTTTTT
TRBJ1-4,.,.,TRBV28,CASSLGGASEKLFF,TGTGCCAGCAGTTTGGGCGGGGCCAGTGAAAAACTGTTTTTT
TRBJ2-7,.,TRBD2,TRBV7-2,CASSLARASGDSYEQYF,TGTGCCAGCAGCTTAGCGCGGGCTAGCGGGGACTCCTACGAGCAGTACTTC
TRBJ2-7,.,.,TRBV4-2,CASSQEQTSYEQYF,TGTGCCAGCAGCCAAGAACAGACCTCCTACGAGCAGTACTTC
TRBJ2-2,.,.,TRBV24-1,CATSGFEENTGELFF,TGTGCCACCAGCGGATTTGAAGAGAACACCGGGGAGCTGTTTTTT
TRBJ2-2,few,.,TRBV20-1,CSAQTPKGSGELFF,TGCAGTGCTCAAACCCCCAAGGGATCCGGGGAGCTGTTTTTT
TRBJ1-4,.,.,TRBV20-1,CSATGGGSNEKLFF,TGCAGTGCTACCGGGGGAGGTTCTAATGAAAAACTGTTTTTT
TRBJ2-3,many,.,TRBV29-1,CSVEIHEDTQYF,TGCAGCGTTGAAATACATGAGGATACGCAGTATTTT
TRBJ1-1,.,.,TRBV29-1,CSFVRVNTEAFF,TGCAGCTTCGTCAGGGTGAACACTGAAGCTTTCTTT
TRBJ1-3,.,.,TRBV5-1,CASSFGPTAGNTIYF,TGCGCCAGCAGCTTCGGACCTACGGCGGGAAACACCATATATTTT
TRBJ1-5,many,.,TRBV12-3/TRBV12-4,CASRENVGQPQHF,TGTGCCAGCAGAGAGAACGTGGGCCAGCCCCAGCATTTT
TRBJ2-1,few,TRBD2,TRBV11-1,CASSAFRSSIAGYNEQFF,TGTGCCAGCAGCGCATTCCGATCCTCGATAGCGGGGTACAATGAGCAGTTCTTC
TRBJ1-5,.,.,TRBV27,CASSLFAYTTQGSVFSNQPQHF,TGTGCCAGCAGTTTATTTGCTTATACGACACAGGGCAGCGTCTTTAGCAATCAGCCCCAGCATTTT
TRBJ2-2,.,.,TRBV5-1,CASSLQPANTGELFF,TGCGCCAGCAGCCTACAGCCCGCGAACACCGGGGAGCTGTTTTTT
TRBJ2-5,few,.,TRBV29-1,CSVARGETQYF,TGCAGCGTTGCCAGGGGAGAGACCCAGTACTTC
TRBJ2-2,.,.,TRBV5-1,CASSPGEVTGELFF,TGCGCCAGCAGCCCGGGGGAGGTGACCGGGGAGCTGTTTTTT
TRBJ1-2,many,TRBD1,TRBV6-1,CASSKGTGPPGYTF,TGTGCCAGCAGTAAAGGGACAGGGCCTCCCGGCTACACCTTC
TRBJ2-1,.,TRBD2,TRBV24-1,CATAGVDNEQFF,TGTGCCACTGCGGGAGTGGATAATGAGCAGTTCTTC
TRBJ1-1,few,.,TRBV7-2,CASSLESGWTEAFF,TGTGCCAGCAGCTTAGAGTCAGGGTGGACTGAAGCTTTCTTT
TRBJ2-5,few,TRBD2,TRBV29-1,CSVEGGGPLRTQYF,TGCAGCGTTGAAGGCGGGGGGCCCCTCCGGACCCAGTACTTC
TRBJ1-4,few,.,TRBV9,CASSVDLGRVGEKLFF,TGTGCCAGCAGCGTAGATTTGGGCAGGGTTGGCGAAAAACTGTTTTTT
TRBJ2-3,.,.,TRBV20-1,CSASRVGRVDTQYF,TGCAGTGCTAGTCGGGTCGGCAGGGTAGATACGCAGTATTTT
TRBJ1-5,few,TRBD1,TRBV29-1,CSVWTGGQPQHF,TGCAGCGTTTGGACAGGGGGACAGCCCCAGCATTTT
TRBJ2-5,.,.,TRBV5-1,CASSPFLGQETQYF,TGCGCCAGCAGCCCCTTTTTGGGGCAAGAGACCCAGTACTTC
TRBJ1-2,.,.,TRBV5-6,CASSPGDRNTNYGYTF,TGTGCCAGCAGCCCCGGAGACAGGAATACTAACTATGGCTACACCTTC
TRBJ2-5,few,.,TRBV20-1,CSARGGQGVETQYF,TGCAGTGCTAGGGGGGGTCAGGGGGTAGAGACCCAGTACTTC
TRBJ2-7,.,.,TRBV30,CAGRGRNSYEQYF,TGTGCCGGTAGGGGCCGGAACTCCTACGAGCAGTACTTC
TRBJ1-5,.,.,TRBV19,CASRGGRANQPQHF,TGTGCCAGTAGGGGTGGCAGGGCGAATCAGCCCCAGCATTTT
TRBJ2-5,.,TRBD2,TRBV20-1,CSANLAGMEETQYF,TGCAGTGCTAATCTAGCGGGGATGGAGGAGACCCAGTACTTC
TRBJ2-6,few,TRBD2,TRBV4-3,CASSQGYYGRTGANVLTF,TGCGCCAGCAGCCAAGGGTATTACGGGAGGACTGGGGCCAACGTCCTGACTTTC
TRBJ2-2,.,TRBD1,TRBV12-3/TRBV12-4,CASSLKRTGVTGELFF,TGTGCCAGCAGTTTGAAACGGACAGGGGTAACCGGGGAGCTGTTTTTT
TRBJ2-7,.,TRBD1,TRBV27,CASSLSVTGDEQYF,TGTGCCAGCAGTTTATCTGTAACAGGGGACGAGCAGTACTTC
TRBJ2-1,few,.,TRBV20-1,CSAPSTGSEQFF,TGCAGTGCTCCCAGTACCGGGAGTGAGCAGTTCTTC
TRBJ2-1,many,.,TRBV7-6,CASSLASGSSYNEQFF,TGCGCCAGCAGCTTGGCCAGTGGGAGCTCCTACAATGAGCAGTTCTTC
TRBJ1-5,.,.,TRBV6-2/TRBV6-3,CASSYGGGQHF,TGTGCCAGCAGTTACGGTGGCGGCCAGCATTTT
TRBJ2-2,.,TRBD2,TRBV19,CASSILFLAGVPGELFF,TGTGCCAGTAGTATTTTGTTTCTAGCGGGAGTTCCCGGGGAGCTGTTTTTT
TRBJ2-4,.,.,TRBV12-3/TRBV12-4,CASSSSVSQNIQYF,TGTGCCAGCAGCTCTAGTGTGTCCCAAAACATTCAGTACTTC
TRBJ2-4,.,TRBD1,TRBV29-1,CSVAGQGAFNIQYF,TGCAGCGTTGCTGGACAGGGGGCCTTCAACATTCAGTACTTC
TRBJ2-5,few,.,TRBV6-2/TRBV6-3,CASSYLYPGETQYF,TGTGCCAGCAGTTACCTCTACCCGGGAGAGACCCAGTACTTC
TRBJ2-1,many,TRBD2,TRBV7-3,CASSWSGSGDEQFF,TGTGCCAGCAGCTGGAGCGGGAGTGGCGATGAGCAGTTCTTC
TRBJ1-2,.,.,TRBV28,CASSGQNHYGYTF,TGTGCCAGCAGTGGTCAGAACCACTATGGCTACACCTTC
TRBJ2-3,.,TRBD2,TRBV30,CAWSVAGGIDTQYF,TGTGCCTGGAGTGTGGCGGGGGGTATAGATACGCAGTATTTT
TRBJ2-3,few,.,TRBV20-1,CSARWVMDTQYF,TGCAGTGCCAGATGGGTGATGGATACGCAGTATTTT
TRBJ2-2,.,TRBD2,TRBV2,CASSEVLRLAPANTGELFF,TGTGCCAGCAGTGAGGTCTTGAGACTAGCCCCCGCGAACACCGGGGAGCTGTTTTTT
TRBJ2-3,.,.,TRBV5-1,CASSPEQGGPQYF,TGCGCCAGCAGTCCCGAACAGGGAGGTCCGCAGTATTTT
TRBJ1-6,few,.,TRBV12-3/TRBV12-4,CASRPGGANNSPLHF,TGTGCCAGCAGGCCGGGGGGGGCGAATAATTCACCCCTCCACTTT
TRBJ1-1,.,.,TRBV29-1,CSVVPRTSNTEAFF,TGCAGCGTTGTACCCCGGACATCCAACACTGAAGCTTTCTTT
TRBJ1-1,few,.,TRBV29-1,CSVQPGATEAFF,TGCAGCGTTCAACCGGGGGCGACTGAAGCTTTCTTT
TRBJ2-6,few,.,TRBV10-3,CAISESETPGANVLTF,TGTGCCATCAGTGAGTCTGAGACCCCTGGGGCCAACGTCCTGACTTTC
TRBJ1-2,.,.,TRBV7-9,CASSFPARGNYGYTF,TGTGCCAGCAGCTTCCCCGCCAGGGGAAACTATGGCTACACCTTC